This TCR beta chain was recorded in a study of blood T cell repertoires in COVID-19. Study background: PBMCs, B-cell-depleted T cells, or T cells provided the cDNA or gDNA that made up the material.

This table comes from immunoSEQ multiplex PCR, and its TCRdb copy is limited to in-frame clones, with some not included. The top ten clones hold 2.5% to 3.5% of a sample with about 150,000 clones, 80% to 85% of them seen once. V was trimmed by 4 bases and J by 10 bases, leaving 7 bases between them. This CDR3 is built from 11 residues. Germline V lookup: CDR1 LGHDT, CDR2 YNNKEL (reference sequence). The sequence was collected from a woman aged 60 to 75 with acute or convalescent COVID-19. V is TRBV3-1 (or the pseudogene TRBV3-2) and J is TRBJ1-4; D ambiguous. The material sequenced was peripheral blood. CDR3 DNA: TGTGCCAGCAGCCTTGGGCGAAAACTGTTTTTT. This gives the protein CASSLGRKLFF.